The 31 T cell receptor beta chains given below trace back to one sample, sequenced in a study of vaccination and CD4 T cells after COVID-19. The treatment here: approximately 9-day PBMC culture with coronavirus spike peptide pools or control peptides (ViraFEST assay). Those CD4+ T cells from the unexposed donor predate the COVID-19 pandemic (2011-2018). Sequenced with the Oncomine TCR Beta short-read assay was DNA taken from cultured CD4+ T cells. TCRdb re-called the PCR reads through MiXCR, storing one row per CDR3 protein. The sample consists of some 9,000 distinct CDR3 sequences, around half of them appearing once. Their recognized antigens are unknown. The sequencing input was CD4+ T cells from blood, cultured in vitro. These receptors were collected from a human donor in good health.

The CDR3 here is CSARERGQGIYGYTF. The DNA for the CDR3 is TGCAGTGCTAGAGAGAGGGGACAGGGGATCTATGGCTACACCTTC. This rearrangement joins TRBV20-1 to TRBJ1-2, with 10 bases matching TRBD1. The CDR3 runs 15 residues. The germline V gene has CDR1 DFQATT and CDR2 SNEGSKA (reference sequence). J was trimmed by 4 bases and V by 0 bases; bases with no gene match: 5.

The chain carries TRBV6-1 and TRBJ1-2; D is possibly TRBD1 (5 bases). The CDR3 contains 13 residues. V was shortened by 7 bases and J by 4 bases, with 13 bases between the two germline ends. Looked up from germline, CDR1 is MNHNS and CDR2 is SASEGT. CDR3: CASTGGDLYGYTF. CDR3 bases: TGTGCCAGCACGGGGGGGGACCTCTATGGCTACACCTTC.

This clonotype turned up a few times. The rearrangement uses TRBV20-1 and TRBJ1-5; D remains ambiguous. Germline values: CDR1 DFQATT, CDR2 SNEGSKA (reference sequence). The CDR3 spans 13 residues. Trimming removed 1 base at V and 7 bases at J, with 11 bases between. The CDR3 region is CSARGQSGQPQHF. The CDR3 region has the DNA TGCAGTGCTAGAGGGCAATCAGGCCAGCCCCAGCATTTT.

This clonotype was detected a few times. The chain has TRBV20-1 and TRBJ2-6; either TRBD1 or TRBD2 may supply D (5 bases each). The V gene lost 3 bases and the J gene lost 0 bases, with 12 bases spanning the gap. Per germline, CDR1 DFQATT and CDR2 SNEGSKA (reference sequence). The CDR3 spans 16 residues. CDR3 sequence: CSARVGTSSGANVLTF. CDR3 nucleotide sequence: TGCAGTGCTAGGGTGGGGACCAGCTCTGGGGCCAACGTCCTGACTTTC.

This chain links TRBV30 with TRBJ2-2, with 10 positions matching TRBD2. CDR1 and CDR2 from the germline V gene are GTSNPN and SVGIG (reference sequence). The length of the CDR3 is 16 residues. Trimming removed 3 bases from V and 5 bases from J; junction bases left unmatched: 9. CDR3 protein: CAWRKRGGLGTGELFF. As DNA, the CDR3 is TGTGCCTGGAGGAAGCGGGGGGGCTTGGGAACCGGGGAGCTGTTTTTT.

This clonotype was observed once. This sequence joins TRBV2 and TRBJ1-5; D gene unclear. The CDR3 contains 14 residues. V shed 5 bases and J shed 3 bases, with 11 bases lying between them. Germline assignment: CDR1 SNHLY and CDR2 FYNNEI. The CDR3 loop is CASSLIATNQPQHF. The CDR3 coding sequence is TGTGCCAGCAGTTTGATAGCTACCAATCAGCCCCAGCATTTT.

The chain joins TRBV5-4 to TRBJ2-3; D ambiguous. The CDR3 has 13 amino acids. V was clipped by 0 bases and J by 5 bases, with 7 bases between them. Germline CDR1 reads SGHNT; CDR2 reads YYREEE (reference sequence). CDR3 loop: CASSLGTQDTQYF. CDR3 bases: TGTGCCAGCAGCTTGGGGACCCAAGATACGCAGTATTTT. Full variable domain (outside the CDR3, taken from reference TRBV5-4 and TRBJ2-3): ETGVTQSPTHLIKTRGQQVTLRCSSQSGHNTVSWYQQALGQGPQFIFQYYREEENGRGNFPPRFSGLQFPNYSSELNVNALELDDSALYLCASSLGTQDTQYFGPGTRLTVL.

In DNA form, the CDR3 reads TGTGCTAGTGGTCCAGACAGGGGGAACACTGAAGCTTTCTTT. Translating gives CASGPDRGNTEAFF. The J gene is TRBJ1-1, the V gene TRBV12-5; 8 nucleotides line up with TRBD1. The CDR3 is 14 amino acids. V shed 5 bases and J 1 base; nucleotides not matched to a gene: 3. Looked up from germline, CDR1 is LGHNT and CDR2 is FRNRAP.

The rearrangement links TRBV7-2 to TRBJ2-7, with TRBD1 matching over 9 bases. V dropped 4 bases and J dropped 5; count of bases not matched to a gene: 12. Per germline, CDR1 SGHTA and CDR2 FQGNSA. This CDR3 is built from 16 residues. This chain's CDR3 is CASSSMLGQGGNEQYF. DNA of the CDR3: TGTGCCAGCAGCTCGATGCTGGGACAGGGAGGGAACGAGCAGTACTTC. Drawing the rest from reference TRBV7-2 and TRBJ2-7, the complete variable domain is GAGVSQSPSNKVTEKGKDVELRCDPISGHTALYWYRQSLGQGLEFLIYFQGNSAPDKSGLPSDRFSAERTGGSVSTLTIQRTQQEDSAVYLCASSSMLGQGGNEQYFGPGTRLTVT.

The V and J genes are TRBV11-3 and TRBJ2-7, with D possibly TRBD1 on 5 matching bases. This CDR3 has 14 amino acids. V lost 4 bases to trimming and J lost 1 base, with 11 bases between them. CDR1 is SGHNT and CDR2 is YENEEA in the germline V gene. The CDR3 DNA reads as TGTGCCAGCAGCTCGAATAGGGGATCCTACGAGCAGTACTTC. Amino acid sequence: CASSSNRGSYEQYF.

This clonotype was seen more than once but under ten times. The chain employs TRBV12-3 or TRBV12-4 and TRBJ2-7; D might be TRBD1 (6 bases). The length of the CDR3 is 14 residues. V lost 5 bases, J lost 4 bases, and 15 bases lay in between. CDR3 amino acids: CASSGSGHGYEQYF. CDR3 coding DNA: TGTGCCAGCAGTGGTTCGGGACACGGATACGAGCAGTACTTC.

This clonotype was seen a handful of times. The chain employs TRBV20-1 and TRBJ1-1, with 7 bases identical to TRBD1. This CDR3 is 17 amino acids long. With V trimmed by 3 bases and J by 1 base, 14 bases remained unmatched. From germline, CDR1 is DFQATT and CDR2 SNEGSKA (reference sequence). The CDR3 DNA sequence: TGCAGTGCTAGTAGGGGGCCTCGGGAGGGGTGGAACACTGAAGCTTTCTTT. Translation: CSASRGPREGWNTEAFF.

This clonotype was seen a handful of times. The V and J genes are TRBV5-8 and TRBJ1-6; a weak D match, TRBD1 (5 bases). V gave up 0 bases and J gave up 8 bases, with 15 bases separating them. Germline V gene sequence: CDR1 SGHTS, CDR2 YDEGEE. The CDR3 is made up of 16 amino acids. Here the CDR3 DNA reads TGTGCCAGCAGCTTGGTATTCGGGACGAAGGATTCACCCCTCCACTTT. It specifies CASSLVFGTKDSPLHF.

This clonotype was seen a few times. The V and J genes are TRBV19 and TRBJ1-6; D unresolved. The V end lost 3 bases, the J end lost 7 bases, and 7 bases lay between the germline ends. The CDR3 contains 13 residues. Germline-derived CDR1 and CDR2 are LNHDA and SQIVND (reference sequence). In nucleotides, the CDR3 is TGTGCCAGTAGTATCGGAGGGAATTCACCCCTCCACTTT. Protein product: CASSIGGNSPLHF. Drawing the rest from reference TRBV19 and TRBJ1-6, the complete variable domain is DGGITQSPKYLFRKEGQNVTLSCEQNLNHDAMYWYRQDPGQGLRLIYYSQIVNDFQKGDIAEGYSVSREKKESFPLTVTSAQKNPTAFYLCASSIGGNSPLHFGNGTRLTVT.

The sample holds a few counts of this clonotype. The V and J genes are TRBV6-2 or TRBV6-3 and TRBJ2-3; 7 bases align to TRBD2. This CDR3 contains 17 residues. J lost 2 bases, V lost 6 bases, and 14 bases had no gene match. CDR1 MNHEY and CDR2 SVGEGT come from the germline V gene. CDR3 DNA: TGTGCCAGCAGCCCTCATTGGGGGGGGGTAACCACAGATACGCAGTATTTT. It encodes CASSPHWGGVTTDTQYF.

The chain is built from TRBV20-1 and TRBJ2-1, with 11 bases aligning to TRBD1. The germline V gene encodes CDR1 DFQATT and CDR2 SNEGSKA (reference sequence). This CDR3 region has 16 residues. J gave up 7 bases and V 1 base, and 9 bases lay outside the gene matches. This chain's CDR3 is CSARGLGTGGWNEQFF. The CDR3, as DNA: TGCAGTGCTAGAGGGCTCGGGACAGGGGGTTGGAATGAGCAGTTCTTC.

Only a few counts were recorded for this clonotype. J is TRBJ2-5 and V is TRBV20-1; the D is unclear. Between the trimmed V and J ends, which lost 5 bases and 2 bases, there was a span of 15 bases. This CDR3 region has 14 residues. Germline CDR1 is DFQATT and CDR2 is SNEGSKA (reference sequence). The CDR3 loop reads CSAPPSGVQETQYF. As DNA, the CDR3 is TGCAGTGCTCCCCCTTCGGGCGTACAAGAGACCCAGTACTTC.

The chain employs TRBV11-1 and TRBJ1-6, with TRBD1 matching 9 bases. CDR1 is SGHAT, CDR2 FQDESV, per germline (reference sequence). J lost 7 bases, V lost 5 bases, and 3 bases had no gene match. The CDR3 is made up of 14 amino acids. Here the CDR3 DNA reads TGTGCCAGCAGCCTGACAGGGGGAAATTCACCCCTCCACTTT. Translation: CASSLTGGNSPLHF.

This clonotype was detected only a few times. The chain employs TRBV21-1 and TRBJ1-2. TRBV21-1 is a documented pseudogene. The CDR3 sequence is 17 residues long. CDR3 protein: CASSKEVRSYRNYGYTF. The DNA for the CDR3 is TGTGCCAGCAGCAAGGAGGTTCGGTCGTACCGAAACTATGGCTACACCTTC.

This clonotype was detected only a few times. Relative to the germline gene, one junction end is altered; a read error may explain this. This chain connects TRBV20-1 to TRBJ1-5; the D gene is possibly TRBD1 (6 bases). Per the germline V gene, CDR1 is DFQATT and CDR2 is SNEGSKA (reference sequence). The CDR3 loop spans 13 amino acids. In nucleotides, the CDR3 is TGCAGTGCGAGAGACAGGCCCAATCAGCCCCAGCATTTT. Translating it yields CSARDRPNQPQHF.

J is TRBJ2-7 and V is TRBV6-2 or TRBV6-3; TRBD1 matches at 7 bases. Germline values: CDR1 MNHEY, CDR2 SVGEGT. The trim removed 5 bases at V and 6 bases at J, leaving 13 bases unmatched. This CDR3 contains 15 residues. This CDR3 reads CASSPRTGRKGEQYF. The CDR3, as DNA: TGTGCCAGCAGTCCTCGGACAGGCCGAAAAGGCGAGCAGTACTTC.

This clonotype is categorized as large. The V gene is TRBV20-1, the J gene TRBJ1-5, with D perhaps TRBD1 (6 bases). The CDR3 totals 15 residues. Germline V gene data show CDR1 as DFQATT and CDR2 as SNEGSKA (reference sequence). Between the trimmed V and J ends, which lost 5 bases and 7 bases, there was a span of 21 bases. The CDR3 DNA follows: TGCAGTGCTTCTCCGGGACACCTGCGCGGGCAGCCCCAGCATTTT. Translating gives CSASPGHLRGQPQHF.

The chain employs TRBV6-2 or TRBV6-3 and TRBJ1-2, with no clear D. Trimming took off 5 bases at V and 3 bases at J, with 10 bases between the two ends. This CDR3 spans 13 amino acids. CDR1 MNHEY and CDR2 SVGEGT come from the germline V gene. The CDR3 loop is CASSRREYYGYTF. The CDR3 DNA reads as TGTGCCAGCAGTCGGAGGGAGTACTATGGCTACACCTTC.

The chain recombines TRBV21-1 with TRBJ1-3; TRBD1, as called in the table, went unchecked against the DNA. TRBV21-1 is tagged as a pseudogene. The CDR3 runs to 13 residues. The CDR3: CASTTQGGNTIYF. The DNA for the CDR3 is TGTGCCAGCACTACACAGGGAGGAAACACCATATATTTT.

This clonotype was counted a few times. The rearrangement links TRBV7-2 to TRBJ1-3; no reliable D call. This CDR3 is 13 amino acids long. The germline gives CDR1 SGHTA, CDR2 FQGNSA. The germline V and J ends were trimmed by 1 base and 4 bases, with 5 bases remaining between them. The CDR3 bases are TGTGCCAGCAGCTTAGTCGCGGGAAACACCATATATTTT. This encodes CASSLVAGNTIYF. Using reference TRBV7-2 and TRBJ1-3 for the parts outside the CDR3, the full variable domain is GAGVSQSPSNKVTEKGKDVELRCDPISGHTALYWYRQSLGQGLEFLIYFQGNSAPDKSGLPSDRFSAERTGGSVSTLTIQRTQQEDSAVYLCASSLVAGNTIYFGEGSWLTVV.

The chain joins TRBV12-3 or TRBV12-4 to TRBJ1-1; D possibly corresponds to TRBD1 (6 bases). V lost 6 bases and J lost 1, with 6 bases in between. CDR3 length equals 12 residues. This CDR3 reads CASRTGNTEAFF. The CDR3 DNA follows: TGTGCCAGCAGGACAGGGAACACTGAAGCTTTCTTT.

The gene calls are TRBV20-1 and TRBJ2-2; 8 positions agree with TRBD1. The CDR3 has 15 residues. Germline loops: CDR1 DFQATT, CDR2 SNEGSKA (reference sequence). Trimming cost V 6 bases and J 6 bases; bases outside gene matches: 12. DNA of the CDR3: TGCAGTGCCAGCCAGGGGGCGAATTTGCCCGGGGAGCTGTTTTTT. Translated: CSASQGANLPGELFF.

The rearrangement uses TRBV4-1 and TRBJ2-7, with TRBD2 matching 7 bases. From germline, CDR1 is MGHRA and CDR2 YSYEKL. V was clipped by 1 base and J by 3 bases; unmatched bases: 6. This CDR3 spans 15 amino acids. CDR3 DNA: TGCGCCAGCAGCCAAGCTAGCGGAACTATCTACGAGCAGTACTTC. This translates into CASSQASGTIYEQYF.

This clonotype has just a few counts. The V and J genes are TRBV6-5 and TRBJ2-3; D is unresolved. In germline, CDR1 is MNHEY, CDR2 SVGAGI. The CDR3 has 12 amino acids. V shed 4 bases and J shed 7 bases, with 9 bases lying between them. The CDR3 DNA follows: TGTGCCAGCAGTTTAAAAGGGAATACGCAGTATTTT. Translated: CASSLKGNTQYF.

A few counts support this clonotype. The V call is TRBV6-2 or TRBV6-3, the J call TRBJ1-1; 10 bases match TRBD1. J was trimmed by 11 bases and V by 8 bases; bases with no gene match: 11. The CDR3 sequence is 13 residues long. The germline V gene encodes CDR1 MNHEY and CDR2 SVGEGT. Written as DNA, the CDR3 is TGTGCCAGCGGATTGACAGGGGGCTCACGGGCTTTCTTT. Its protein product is CASGLTGGSRAFF.

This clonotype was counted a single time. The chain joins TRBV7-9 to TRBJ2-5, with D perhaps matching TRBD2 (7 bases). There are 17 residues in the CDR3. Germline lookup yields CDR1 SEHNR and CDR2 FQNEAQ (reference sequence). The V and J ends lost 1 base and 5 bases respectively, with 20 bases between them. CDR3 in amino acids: CASSLGDVGGPRETQYF. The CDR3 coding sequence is TGTGCCAGCAGCTTAGGAGATGTGGGGGGGCCGCGGGAGACCCAGTACTTC.